This T cell receptor (beta chain) was obtained from a study of CD8+ T cells in alopecia areata. Sequencing templates came from extracted RNA that was reverse transcribed into cDNA. Clones were read by immunoSEQ multiplex PCR, and TCRdb kept only the in-frame ones, dropping some. The table shows about 160,000 clones, with around 47% occurring only once. This TCR derives from a human donor with alopecia areata. The specimen sequenced was CD4+ T cells sorted from blood.

The CDR3 loop reads CASSFHGLAGVIGEQFF. For the CDR3, the DNA is TGTGCCAGCAGCTTTCACGGACTAGCGGGAGTGATAGGTGAGCAGTTCTTC. This chain connects TRBV7-9 to TRBJ2-1; 13 bases line up with TRBD2. Per germline, CDR1 SEHNR and CDR2 FQNEAQ (reference sequence). This CDR3 spans 17 amino acids. The trim removed 3 bases at V and 9 bases at J, leaving 11 bases unmatched.